This T cell receptor (beta chain) derives from a study of blood T cell repertoires in COVID-19. Source study methods: For nucleated cells, counts were estimated from reference gene primer amplification. Sequencing used immunoSEQ multiplex PCR; TCRdb keeps in-frame clones, though not all of them. V and J calls and clone size are given by that table; D and trimming were obtained from the DNA. Altogether fewer than 350,000 clones are present, around 89% being singletons, with the ten largest covering roughly 3.9%. The V gene's germline CDR1 is LNHDA and CDR2 SQIVND (reference sequence). With 0 bases removed from V and 10 bases from J, the gap between germline ends came to 16 bases. This CDR3 is built from 16 residues.

Sequencing was performed on PBMCs or T cells enriched from blood (not recorded which). The TCR originated in a woman in her thirties with acute COVID-19. The V and J genes are TRBV19 and TRBJ1-6; D is unresolved. The CDR3 spells CASSIDHPPGNSPLHF. Written as DNA, the CDR3 is TGTGCCAGTAGTATAGACCACCCCCCCGGGAACTCACCCCTCCACTTT.